This paragraph covers one T cell receptor beta chain sequence. The sample originates from a study of blood T cell repertoires in COVID-19. Clones were sequenced by immunoSEQ multiplex PCR, and TCRdb holds only the in-frame ones, with some missing. The profile shows about 14,000 clones, about 80% of them singletons. The CDR3 extends over 16 amino acids. Germline V gene data show CDR1 as SGHNT and CDR2 as YENEEA. Trimming removed 3 bases at V and 5 bases at J, with 17 bases between. The sample consisted of peripheral blood. This chain links TRBV11-3 with TRBJ1-5; D possibly corresponds to TRBD1 (5 bases). This TCR was recovered from a man aged 70-80 years with acute or convalescent COVID-19. The CDR3 DNA reads TGTGCCAGCAGCTTCGCAGACAGTTTTCGCTATCAGCCCCAGCATTTT. Its translation: CASSFADSFRYQPQHF.